The T cell receptor beta chain described here comes from a study of a mutant IDH1 vaccine in newly diagnosed glioma. Study background: The initiation of vaccination occurred 4-6 weeks after radiotherapy alone, or with temozolomide cycles.

Of note for this clone: Its cognate antigen is unknown.

This table comes from immunoSEQ multiplex PCR, and its TCRdb copy is limited to in-frame clones, with some not included. Seen here are 70,000 to 90,000 clones, roughly 85% observed once, and the top ten hold 2% to 2.5%. Noted time point: week 23, last vaccination. Vaccination comprised doses that each held 300 ug of mutant IDH1 20-mer peptide, plus topical imiquimod. Sequencing used PBMCs, obtained from a glioma patient whose treatment included an IDH1 peptide vaccine. The sequence came from a man aged 25-40 years with glioma. Some clones in this sample may be carry-over from other donors' samples.

CDR3 nucleotide sequence: TGTGCCAGCAGCTCCTCGACAGTTGGAGGCTACACCTTC. The encoded protein is CASSSSTVGGYTF. The chain carries TRBV13 and TRBJ1-2; D might be TRBD1 (5 bases). V was pared by 4 bases and J by 8 bases, with 14 bases between. The CDR3 has 13 residues. Germline V gene sequence: CDR1 PRHDT, CDR2 FYEKMQ (reference sequence).